The sequence of this T cell receptor beta chain was determined in a study of identical twins. Study results and caveats: The study based its conclusions on cross-sectional statistical analysis and did not follow the same donors. The study found weaker excess twin sharing in beta out-of-frame sequences.

CDR1 SQVTM and CDR2 ANQGSEA come from the germline V gene. The CDR3 runs to 14 residues. V lost 7 bases and J lost 5; bases outside the gene matches: 10. This clonotype was picked up a small number of times. Antigen specificity is unknown. TCRdb redid the calling of the 5' RACE reads with MiXCR, one entry per CDR3 protein. The data contain approximately 500,000 distinct CDR3 sequences, approximately 25% of them singletons. This same sample was also taken into another study, of T cells expressing NK-cell markers. This second study says: Seropositivity for HCMV was found in most of the eight sequenced donors, with one seronegative.

This clonotype was obtained from a woman aged 18-29 years in good health. Sequencing used CD4+ T cells sorted from blood. The rearrangement uses TRBV29-1 and TRBJ1-1; TRBD1 matches at 10 bases. The CDR3 nucleotides are TGCAGCGAGTGGCTTCCGGGACAGGGGACTGAAGCTTTCTTT. Translation gives CSEWLPGQGTEAFF.